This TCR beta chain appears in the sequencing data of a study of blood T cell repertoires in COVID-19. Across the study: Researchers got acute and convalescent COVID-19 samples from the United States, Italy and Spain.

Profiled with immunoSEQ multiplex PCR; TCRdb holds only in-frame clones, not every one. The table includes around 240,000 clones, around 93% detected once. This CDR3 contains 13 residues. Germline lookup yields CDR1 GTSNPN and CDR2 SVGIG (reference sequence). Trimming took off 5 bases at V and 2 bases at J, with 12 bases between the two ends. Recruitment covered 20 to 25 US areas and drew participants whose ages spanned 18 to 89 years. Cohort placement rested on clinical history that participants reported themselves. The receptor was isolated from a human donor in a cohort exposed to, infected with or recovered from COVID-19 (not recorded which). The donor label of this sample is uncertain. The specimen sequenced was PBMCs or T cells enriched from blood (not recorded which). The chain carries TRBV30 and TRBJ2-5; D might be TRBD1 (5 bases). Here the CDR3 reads CAWETQGQETQYF. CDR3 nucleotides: TGTGCCTGGGAAACCCAGGGTCAAGAGACCCAGTACTTC.